The T cell receptor (beta chain) under discussion was sequenced for a study of shared T cell receptors in the human thymus. The sample holds one count of this clone. The germline V gene has CDR1 LGHNA and CDR2 YSLEER. The CDR3 spans 18 residues. Trimming took off 4 bases at V and 0 bases at J, with 18 bases between the two ends. The assay was immunoSEQ multiplex PCR, and TCRdb's table has in-frame clones only and misses some. The sample holds 500,000 to 850,000 clones, approximately 89% seen once. A further study also used this sample, focusing on human thymus T cells.

Sequences were obtained from thymocytes. This sequence was found in a boy under two years old with a congenital heart defect. The chain has TRBV4-3 and TRBJ2-2; possible D gene TRBD2, 5 bases. The CDR3 DNA follows: TGCGCCAGCAGCCTTAGAGGGCCGGAAAGCTCGAACACCGGGGAGCTGTTTTTT. It yields the protein CASSLRGPESSNTGELFF.